This TCR beta chain was captured in a study of response to subunit inactivated influenza vaccine. Whole-study results and caveats: Authors suggested few new T cells are recruited by each seasonal influenza vaccination.

V was clipped by 4 bases and J by 3 bases; unmatched bases: 9. Per germline, CDR1 MNHNS and CDR2 SASEGT. The length of the CDR3 is 16 residues. Comment on this clonotype: Antigen specificity is unknown.

TCRdb reanalysed the RT-PCR reads using MiXCR and keeps one entry per CDR3 protein. Found here are hundreds of thousands of distinct CDR3 sequences, 13% of them singletons; the top ten hold about 12%. This receptor was identified in a man aged 45-65 years who received an inactivated influenza vaccine. The genes are TRBV6-1 and TRBJ1-5; TRBD1 matches 7 bases. Sequenced here: PBMCs from blood, sampled 35 to 45 days after vaccination. CDR3 sequence reads: CASSVKGANFNQPQHF. CDR3 DNA: TGTGCCAGCAGTGTTAAGGGGGCGAACTTCAATCAGCCCCAGCATTTT.